This T cell receptor (beta chain) was obtained from a study of blood T cell repertoires in COVID-19. About the study: T cells, B-cell-depleted T cells, or PBMCs supplied cDNA or gDNA.

Only in-frame clones appear in the TCRdb table, and some are missing; sequencing was by immunoSEQ multiplex PCR. This table has some 400,000 clones, 80% to 95% appearing once. The germline gives CDR1 SGHKS, CDR2 YYEKEE (reference sequence). The CDR3 sequence is 16 residues long. The ends lost 3 bases at V and 6 bases at J; junction bases unmatched: 7. Individuals drawn from approximately 26 US areas were about 18 to 100 years old. The V call is TRBV5-5, the J call TRBJ1-5, with 12 bases identical to TRBD1. The sample comprised PBMCs or T cells enriched from blood (not recorded which). This sequence was found in a woman between 35 and 50 years old who had been exposed to COVID-19. CDR3 residues: CASSSGQGARSQPQHF. In nucleotides, the CDR3 is TGTGCCAGCAGCTCGGGACAGGGGGCGCGCAGTCAGCCCCAGCATTTT. The full variable domain, with the rest looked up from reference TRBV5-5 and TRBJ1-5, is DAGVTQSPTHLIKTRGQQVTLRCSPISGHKSVSWYQQVLGQGPQFIFQYYEKEERGRGNFPDRFSARQFPNYSSELNVNALLLGDSALYLCASSSGQGARSQPQHFGDGTRLSIL.